Listed below are T cell receptor beta chains from one sample, sequenced in a study of T cell responses to AZD1222 COVID-19 vaccine. The protocol was immunoSEQ multiplex PCR, while the TCRdb copy is restricted to in-frame clones and leaves out a portion. The sample lists about 73,000 clones, about 91% seen once, with about 20% in the top ten. This specimen was peripheral blood, taken on day 0 of AZD1222 vaccination. These receptors originate from an adult in good health. Both conserved end residues are part of each CDR3. The D gene is left open where the match is weak.

-,TRBJ2-7,TRBV2,CASSRGVYEQYF
-,TRBJ2-5,TRBV7-2,CASSLEGPGTQYF
-,TRBJ2-7,TRBV7-9,CASSPPEGDHYEQYF
-,TRBJ2-2,TRBV2,CASRARDLGTGELFF
TRBD2,TRBJ2-3,TRBV3-1/TRBV3-2,CASSQRTSGTDTQYF
-,TRBJ1-3,TRBV19,CASSIVSGGVSGNTIYF
TRBD2,TRBJ2-4,TRBV3-1/TRBV3-2,CASSQVYNEREGPYIQYF
-,TRBJ2-1,TRBV4-1,CASSYRGYNEQFF
-,TRBJ1-1,TRBV20-1,CSAREAEAFF
-,TRBJ1-2,TRBV10-1,CASSGGDSNGYTF
TRBD1,TRBJ1-1,TRBV15,CATSRERTGMNTEAFF
-,TRBJ1-1,TRBV4-1,CASSQDYGLVTEAFF
TRBD1,TRBJ1-1,TRBV5-4,CASSLVITGGLNTEAFF
-,TRBJ1-2,TRBV28,CASRSVYGYTF
-,TRBJ2-5,TRBV6-5,CASAFAGAGKETQYF
-,TRBJ1-1,TRBV19,CASSTSTLDTEAFF
-,TRBJ2-6,TRBV7-9,CASPSGDRANVLTF
TRBD1,TRBJ1-2,TRBV27,CASSHRDRDGYTF
TRBD1,TRBJ1-5,TRBV6-6,CASSSIDRDIQPQHF
-,TRBJ2-7,TRBV6-2/TRBV6-3,CASSWTESYEQYF
-,TRBJ1-4,TRBV11-2,CATGDSGEKLFF
-,TRBJ1-3,TRBV10-3,CANRGGNSGNTIYF
-,TRBJ2-1,TRBV3-1/TRBV3-2,CASSQAGRNEQFF
TRBD1,TRBJ1-2,TRBV7-3,CASSPGGEYNGYTF
TRBD2,TRBJ2-1,TRBV9,CASSPIKAGRSYNEQFF
-,TRBJ2-7,TRBV11-2,CASSDFRQDYEQYF